This T cell receptor (beta chain) derives from a study of T-cell memory formation after mild COVID-19. Turning to the study itself: Each donor largely had its own TCR clusters. Notes on the study in general: Some clones that responded were present in memory (sampled pre-infection), which suggests cross-reactive memory joined.

About this clonotype itself: The antigen is unknown.

TCRdb passed the 5' RACE reads through MiXCR, listing each CDR3 protein once. This sample has about 470,000 distinct CDR3 sequences; 15% to 20% occur once, and the top ten carry about 12%. V lost 8 bases and J 0 bases, leaving 13 bases between the germline ends. There are 14 residues in the CDR3. Specimen: PBMCs or a T cell subset sorted from them (not recorded which). The chain uses TRBV12-3 or TRBV12-4 and TRBJ1-1; perhaps TRBD1 as D (6 bases). The TCR comes from an adult woman who had mild COVID-19 (a few samples of this study predate the infection). Cell type and time point are not known. The CDR3 DNA follows: TGTGCCAGCCTGAGGGGGGAGGTGAACACTGAAGCTTTCTTT. This codes for CASLRGEVNTEAFF.